The present T cell receptor beta chain was sequenced within a study of cytomegalovirus exposure and HLA in healthy donors. Trimming at V came to 1 base and at J to 3 bases, leaving 7 bases not matched to a gene. Per the germline V gene, CDR1 is MNHEY and CDR2 is SMNVEV (reference sequence). This CDR3 spans 16 amino acids. This PCR relied on a set of 60 Vbeta primers and 13 Jbeta primers. Sequencing was performed with immunoSEQ multiplex PCR; in TCRdb, only in-frame clones are kept and a portion is missing. Found here are roughly 54,000 clones, approximately 84% of them singletons; the top ten hold 2.9%.

The J gene is TRBJ2-7, the V gene TRBV27; 9 nucleotides match TRBD2. The receptor's source is a man in his forties or fifties in good health and CMV-seronegative. Sample: PBMCs. Written as DNA, the CDR3 is TGTGCCAGCAGTTTATGGTCGAGCGGGGGGCACTACGAGCAGTACTTC. This translates into CASSLWSSGGHYEQYF.